The 25 T cell receptor beta chains below come from one sample, sequenced in a study of PD-1 blockade in classical Hodgkin lymphoma. Here immunoSEQ multiplex PCR was the method, and the copy in TCRdb shows in-frame clones only, minus some. The sample has about 30,000 clones, less than 90% seen once; the top ten hold about 1.2%. The time point here: newly diagnosed, previously untreated cHL patient sample. Researchers used magnetic negative selection to pull out pure CD4+ T cells from thawed PBMCs. The sample comprised CD4+ T cells from blood. These receptors were taken from a human donor with classical Hodgkin lymphoma.

This clone was seen only a few times. CDR3 sequence: CATSRDYRAEVYGYTF. As DNA, the CDR3 is TGTGCCACCAGCAGAGATTACAGGGCGGAAGTCTATGGCTACACCTTC. The chain employs TRBV15 and TRBJ1-2; D possibly corresponds to TRBD1 (6 bases). V gave up 0 bases and J gave up 4 bases, with 15 bases separating them. Germline V gene sequence: CDR1 LNHNV, CDR2 YYDKDF (reference sequence). This CDR3 is 16 amino acids long.

The chain combines TRBV4-2 with TRBJ2-1, with TRBD2 identical over 7 bases. CDR3 size: 16 residues. V lost 4 bases, J lost 4 bases, and 10 bases stayed unmatched. Per germline, CDR1 LGHNA and CDR2 YNFKEQ. CDR3 loop: CASSLGGSGAYNEQFF. In nucleotides, the CDR3 is TGTGCCAGCAGCCTCGGGGGGAGCGGAGCTTACAATGAGCAGTTCTTC.

J is TRBJ2-2 and V is TRBV5-8, with 7 positions matching TRBD2. The CDR3 extends over 17 amino acids. Germline CDR1 and CDR2: SGHTS and YDEGEE. V was pared by 4 bases and J by 0 bases, with 9 bases of the junction left unmatched. The CDR3 DNA reads as TGTGCCAGCAGCCGGGGAGCGGGGCCAGCGAACACCGGGGAGCTGTTTTTT. It is translated as CASSRGAGPANTGELFF.

V usage is TRBV19 and J usage is TRBJ1-1, with 7 positions matching TRBD1. Germline values: CDR1 LNHDA, CDR2 SQIVND (reference sequence). Trimming at V came to 5 bases and at J to 5 bases, leaving 2 bases not matched to a gene. CDR3 length: 12 residues. The CDR3 region has the DNA TGTGCCAGTAGTCAGGGGGAAACTGAAGCTTTCTTT. Protein product: CASSQGETEAFF.

This clone occurred a few times. This sequence joins TRBV19 and TRBJ1-5; no firm D call. There are 11 residues in the CDR3. CDR1 and CDR2 from the germline V gene are LNHDA and SQIVND (reference sequence). The germline V and J ends were trimmed by 5 bases and 11 bases, with 10 bases remaining between them. The CDR3 loop reads CASSSTVAQHF. The CDR3 DNA reads TGTGCCAGTAGTTCGACGGTAGCCCAGCATTTT.

The V and J genes are TRBV9 and TRBJ2-1, with D maybe TRBD2 (5 bases). V was cut by 2 bases and J by 3 bases, with 6 bases left in between. Germline V gene sequence: CDR1 SGDLS, CDR2 YYNGEE. The CDR3 runs to 13 residues. CDR3 protein: CASSVGDYNEQFF. The CDR3 coding sequence is TGTGCCAGCAGCGTGGGAGACTACAATGAGCAGTTCTTC.

The chain employs TRBV5-1 and TRBJ2-1; D ambiguous. Trimming cost V 0 bases and J 8 bases, with 6 bases left between them. Germline CDR1 SGHRS, CDR2 YFSETQ. CDR3 length: 12 residues. The CDR3 DNA reads as TGCGCCAGCAGCTTGGCTGGGTATGAGCAGTTCTTC. As protein: CASSLAGYEQFF.

J is TRBJ1-1 and V is TRBV10-3; D might be TRBD1 (5 bases). The V end lost 7 bases, the J end lost 0 bases, and 15 bases lay between the germline ends. The CDR3 totals 15 residues. Germline V gives CDR1 ENHRY, CDR2 SYGVKD. The CDR3 DNA reads as TGTGCCATCAAGGGGTCGGCTCGGATGAACACTGAAGCTTTCTTT. This gives the protein CAIKGSARMNTEAFF.

The chain links TRBV7-3 to TRBJ2-5; D gene unclear. Trimming took 2 bases from V and 1 from J, leaving 5 bases between them. The CDR3 covers 13 residues. Germline assignment: CDR1 SGHTA and CDR2 FQGTGA. CDR3 amino acids: CASSLGIQETQYF. DNA for the CDR3: TGTGCCAGCAGCTTAGGGATCCAAGAGACCCAGTACTTC.

The V call is TRBV5-8, the J call TRBJ1-1; D unclear. Between the trimmed V and J ends, which lost 2 bases and 0 bases, there was a span of 5 bases. This CDR3 region has 13 residues. Germline V gene data show CDR1 as SGHTS and CDR2 as YDEGEE. The CDR3 region has the DNA TGTGCCAGCAGCTTCCCAGTGAACACTGAAGCTTTCTTT. As protein: CASSFPVNTEAFF.

The chain carries TRBV28 and TRBJ2-7; D may be TRBD2 (6 bases). Germline V CDR1 and CDR2: MDHEN, SYDVKM. This CDR3 spans 14 amino acids. Trimming shortened V by 3 bases and J by 0 bases, and 9 bases separated the two germline ends. The CDR3 is CASSLEGTSYEQYF. CDR3 DNA sequence: TGTGCCAGCAGTTTGGAGGGGACCTCCTACGAGCAGTACTTC.

The rearrangement joins TRBV6-6 to TRBJ1-2; 8 bases agree with TRBD1. CDR1 MNHNY and CDR2 SVGAGI come from the germline V gene (reference sequence). J lost 8 bases, V lost 2 bases, and 7 bases had no gene match. This CDR3 has 14 amino acids. The CDR3: CASSYGQGNGGYTF. The CDR3 DNA sequence: TGTGCCAGCAGTTACGGACAGGGTAATGGAGGCTACACCTTC.

Written as DNA, the CDR3 is TGTGCCAGCAGCTCGATAGCGGGTCCCGAGGAGACCCAGTACTTC. The encoded protein is CASSSIAGPEETQYF. This chain connects TRBV11-2 to TRBJ2-5; 7 nucleotides agree with TRBD2. The CDR3 totals 15 residues. V shed 4 bases, J shed 5 bases, and the junction held 10 bases outside the gene matches. CDR1 and CDR2 from the germline V gene are SGHAT and FQNNGV.

The chain has TRBV5-5 and TRBJ2-1; D assignment may be TRBD1 or TRBD2 (5 bases each). V was clipped by 0 bases and J by 3 bases, with 13 bases between them. The CDR3 runs to 16 residues. Germline V gives CDR1 SGHKS, CDR2 YYEKEE (reference sequence). CDR3 sequence reads: CASSLAGGASYNEQFF. DNA of the CDR3: TGTGCCAGCAGCTTGGCTGGGGGTGCAAGCTACAATGAGCAGTTCTTC. The whole variable domain, remainder taken from reference TRBV5-5 and TRBJ2-1, is DAGVTQSPTHLIKTRGQQVTLRCSPISGHKSVSWYQQVLGQGPQFIFQYYEKEERGRGNFPDRFSARQFPNYSSELNVNALLLGDSALYLCASSLAGGASYNEQFFGPGTRLTVL.

The chain links TRBV5-4 to TRBJ2-7; 8 bases fit TRBD2. Germline V lookup: CDR1 SGHNT, CDR2 YYREEE (reference sequence). CDR3 length: 16 residues. The junction had 7 bases not matched to a gene; V was cut back by 2 bases and J by 0 bases. The DNA for the CDR3 is TGTGCCAGCAGCTTCGTAACTAGCGGCACCTCCTACGAGCAGTACGTC. This encodes CASSFVTSGTSYEQYV.

This clone was seen a single time. The rearrangement joins TRBV18 to TRBJ1-2, with TRBD1 as a possible D gene (5 bases). Germline CDR1 KGHSH, CDR2 LQKENI. There are 19 residues in the CDR3. Trimming shortened V by 6 bases and J by 3 bases, and 29 bases separated the two germline ends. The CDR3 sequence: CASSARRHWGGIEDYGYTF. In DNA, the CDR3 is TGTGCCAGCTCGGCCAGGCGGCACTGGGGGGGGATAGAAGACTATGGCTACACCTTC.

The chain employs TRBV5-4 and TRBJ2-7; D assignment may be TRBD1 or TRBD2 (5 bases each). Germline lookup yields CDR1 SGHNT and CDR2 YYREEE (reference sequence). CDR3 size: 16 residues. Trimming pared 5 bases from V and 4 bases from J, leaving 22 bases between. The CDR3 DNA is TGTGCCAGCAGGGATCCCCGGGACCATCCGGGGTACGAGCAGTACGTC. Residues: CASRDPRDHPGYEQYV.

The rearrangement joins TRBV18 to TRBJ2-1; the D gene is possibly TRBD2 (6 bases). The germline CDR1 and CDR2 sequences are KGHSH and LQKENI. V was trimmed by 6 bases and J by 7 bases, leaving 16 bases between them. The CDR3 loop spans 14 amino acids. In DNA, the CDR3 is TGTGCCAGCTCCGACGGGAGAAGCTCGAATGAGCAGTTCTTC. It encodes CASSDGRSSNEQFF.

This rearrangement joins TRBV27 to TRBJ2-1; 14 nucleotides match TRBD2. The CDR3 has 15 amino acids. From germline, CDR1 is MNHEY and CDR2 SMNVEV (reference sequence). V shed 6 bases and J 9 bases; nucleotides not matched to a gene: 7. The CDR3 region is CASSWGLAGAIEQFF. The CDR3 DNA follows: TGTGCCAGCAGCTGGGGACTAGCGGGAGCCATTGAGCAGTTCTTC.

The V gene is TRBV5-1, the J gene TRBJ2-1, with 9 bases identical to TRBD1. V lost 1 base and J lost 9; bases outside the gene matches: 17. CDR3 length: 18 amino acids. Germline lookup yields CDR1 SGHRS and CDR2 YFSETQ. The CDR3: CASSLRDRDDLRGGEQFF. The CDR3 DNA reads TGCGCCAGCAGCTTGAGGGACAGGGACGATTTGAGAGGCGGTGAGCAGTTCTTC.

The rearrangement uses TRBV6-1 and TRBJ2-1, with TRBD1 as a possible D gene (7 bases). Trimming took off 6 bases at V and 6 bases at J, with 18 bases between the two ends. The CDR3 is 15 residues long. CDR1 MNHNS and CDR2 SASEGT come from the germline V gene. CDR3 in DNA: TGTGCCAGCAGCAGACAGGGAGGAGTACGCAATGAGCAGTTCTTC. It codes for CASSRQGGVRNEQFF.

The V and J genes are TRBV6-1 and TRBJ2-1, with 10 bases matching TRBD2. V lost 11 bases, J lost 2 bases, and 6 bases stayed unmatched. CDR1 is MNHNS, CDR2 SASEGT, per germline. The CDR3 has 14 amino acids. CDR3 in DNA: TGTGCCGTACAGCGGGAGGGTCCCTACAATGAGCAGTTCTTC. This gives the protein CAVQREGPYNEQFF.

This sequence joins TRBV6-1 and TRBJ1-4, with 9 bases matching TRBD1. With V trimmed by 1 base and J by 9 bases, 6 bases remained unmatched. This CDR3 has 15 residues. Germline V lookup: CDR1 MNHNS, CDR2 SASEGT. Written as DNA, the CDR3 is TGTGCCAGCAGTGAAGGGACAGGGGAGGTTAAAAAACTGTTTTTT. It translates to CASSEGTGEVKKLFF.

The chain joins TRBV9 to TRBJ2-2, with D possibly matching TRBD1 (5 bases). The ends were cut back, 4 bases at V and 1 base at J, with 11 bases in the middle. In germline, CDR1 is SGDLS, CDR2 YYNGEE. The CDR3 consists of 15 residues. The CDR3 bases are TGTGCCAGCAGCTTTTCCGGACAGAACACCGGGGAGCTGTTTTTT. As protein: CASSFSGQNTGELFF. Supplemented by reference TRBV9 and TRBJ2-2, the full variable domain reads DSGVTQTPKHLITATGQRVTLRCSPRSGDLSVYWYQQSLDQGLQFLIQYYNGEERAKGNILERFSAQQFPDLHSELNLSSLELGDSALYFCASSFSGQNTGELFFGEGSRLTVL.

The chain recombines TRBV9 with TRBJ2-5; no reliable D call. The V gene's germline CDR1 is SGDLS and CDR2 YYNGEE. V lost 2 bases, J lost 5 bases, and 10 bases lay in between. This CDR3 region has 13 residues. CDR3 coding DNA: TGTGCCAGCAGCGTCTCACATCAGGAGACCCAGTACTTC. Amino acids: CASSVSHQETQYF.